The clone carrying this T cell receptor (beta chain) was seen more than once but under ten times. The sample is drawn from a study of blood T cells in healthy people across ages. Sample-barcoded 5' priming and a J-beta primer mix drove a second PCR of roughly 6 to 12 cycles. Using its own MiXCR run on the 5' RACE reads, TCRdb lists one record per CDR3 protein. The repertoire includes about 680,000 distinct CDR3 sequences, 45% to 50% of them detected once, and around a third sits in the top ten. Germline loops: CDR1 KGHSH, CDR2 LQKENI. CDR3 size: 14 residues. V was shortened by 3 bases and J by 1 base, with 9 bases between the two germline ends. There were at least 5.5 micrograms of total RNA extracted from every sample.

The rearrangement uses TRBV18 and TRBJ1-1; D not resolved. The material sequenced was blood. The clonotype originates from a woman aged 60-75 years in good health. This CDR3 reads CASSPNRENTEAFF. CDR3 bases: TGTGCCAGCTCACCTAACCGGGAGAACACTGAAGCTTTCTTT.